The 27 T cell receptor beta chains listed next were all sequenced from one sample in a study of T cells in Graves' hyperthyroidism and ophthalmopathy. What was amplified from RNA transcripts were TCR beta CDR3 regions. The TCR CDR3 first-round RT-PCR relied on the HTBI primer set. A single record per CDR3 protein comes from TCRdb applying MiXCR to the multiplex PCR reads. The data hold some 270,000 distinct CDR3 sequences, with more than 10% observed a single time. Sequencing input: blood. The receptors originated from a woman in her 30s with Graves' hyperthyroidism that later progressed to Graves' ophthalmopathy.

The chain is built from TRBV27 and TRBJ2-7; 12 bases fit TRBD1. The CDR3 loop spans 14 amino acids. V gave up 2 bases and J gave up 6 bases; unmatched junction bases: 2. Germline values: CDR1 MNHEY, CDR2 SMNVEV (reference sequence). The CDR3 protein is CASSLGDRGLEQYF. In nucleotides, the CDR3 is TGTGCCAGCAGTTTAGGGGACAGGGGGCTCGAGCAGTACTTC.

The sample holds many counts of this clonotype. CDR3 in DNA: TGTGCCAGCAGTTACCGTACTGGGGGCGAGACCCAGTACTTC. Amino acid sequence: CASSYRTGGETQYF. The chain carries TRBV6-2 or TRBV6-3 and TRBJ2-5; tentatively, D is TRBD1 (6 bases). This CDR3 spans 14 amino acids. From germline, CDR1 is MNHEY and CDR2 SVGEGT. Trimming stripped 2 bases from V and 5 bases from J, with 12 bases between.

In this sample, this clonotype turned up many times. The genes are TRBV12-3 or TRBV12-4 and TRBJ2-2; the D is unclear. V gave up 4 bases and J gave up 4 bases, with 16 bases separating them. The CDR3 has 16 residues. The CDR3 reads CASSSPSSSGTGELFF. In DNA form, the CDR3 reads TGTGCCAGCAGTTCCCCTTCCAGCTCCGGCACCGGGGAGCTGTTTTTT.

CDR3: CSVDRNYGYTF. The CDR3 region has the DNA TGCAGCGTTGACAGGAACTATGGCTACACCTTC. The V and J genes are TRBV29-1 and TRBJ1-2; D call uncertain. This CDR3 region has 11 residues. V lost 3 bases to trimming and J lost 2 bases, with 4 bases between them. Germline V gene data show CDR1 as SQVTM and CDR2 as ANQGSEA. The variable domain in full, with the rest retrieved from reference TRBV29-1 and TRBJ1-2, is SAVISQKPSRDICQRGTSLTIQCQVDSQVTMMFWYRQQPGQSLTLIATANQGSEATYESGFVIDKFPISRPNLTFSTLTVSNMSPEDSSIYLCSVDRNYGYTFGSGTRLTVV.

The J gene is TRBJ1-4, the V gene TRBV7-8; TRBD1 might be the D (5 bases). Germline CDR1 SGHVS, CDR2 FQNEAQ. CDR3 length: 16 amino acids. Trimming took 1 base from V and 0 from J, leaving 9 bases between them. For the CDR3, the DNA is TGTGCCAGCAGCTTAGGGGGGATTGCAACTAATGAAAAACTGTTTTTT. Its protein product is CASSLGGIATNEKLFF.

The genes are TRBV6-1 and TRBJ2-1, with D possibly TRBD2 on 6 matching bases. This CDR3 contains 12 residues. Germline CDR1 reads MNHNS; CDR2 reads SASEGT. V shed 6 bases and J shed 13 bases, with 16 bases lying between them. CDR3 nucleotide sequence: TGTGCCAGCAGGGCCGGGACTTCTATTCAGTTCTTC. Translated, it gives CASRAGTSIQFF.

The table lists this clonotype with many counts. The chain uses TRBV20-1 and TRBJ2-7, with a tentative D call TRBD1 (5 bases). CDR3 length equals 12 residues. The V gene's germline CDR1 is DFQATT and CDR2 SNEGSKA (reference sequence). With 5 bases removed from V and 2 bases from J, the gap between germline ends came to 10 bases. The CDR3 protein is CSAPDKTYEQYF. DNA of the CDR3: TGCAGTGCTCCGGACAAAACCTACGAGCAGTACTTC.

This clonotype has a count of ten or more. The chain recombines TRBV20-1 with TRBJ2-3, with 12 nucleotides matching TRBD2. The CDR3 runs 15 residues. V was pared by 3 bases and J by 4 bases, with 5 bases of the junction left unmatched. In germline, CDR1 is DFQATT, CDR2 SNEGSKA (reference sequence). CDR3 in DNA: TGCAGTGCTAGTCAGACTAGCGGGAGATCAGATACGCAGTATTTT. Its protein product is CSASQTSGRSDTQYF.

Comments on this clonotype: A much larger clonotype is one base distant, so this may be a read error. This rearrangement joins TRBV10-3 to TRBJ2-2; D is possibly TRBD1 (6 bases). The CDR3 has 13 residues. Germline values: CDR1 ENHRY, CDR2 SYGVKD. The CDR3 spells CTIKGQSTGELFF. As DNA, the CDR3 is TGTACCATCAAGGGACAAAGCACCGGGGAGCTGTTTTTT.

The chain combines TRBV27 with TRBJ2-5; 9 nucleotides align to TRBD1. Germline V gene data show CDR1 as MNHEY and CDR2 as SMNVEV (reference sequence). The CDR3 is 15 amino acids. The V segment lost 3 bases and the J segment 4 bases; nucleotides outside the gene matches: 6. CDR3 loop: CASSLTGQGGETQYF. CDR3 nucleotides: TGTGCCAGCAGTTTGACGGGACAGGGCGGAGAGACCCAGTACTTC.

At least ten counts were recorded for this clonotype. This sequence joins TRBV6-2 or TRBV6-3 and TRBJ1-1; TRBD1 aligns across 7 bases. The CDR3 extends over 17 amino acids. V lost 0 bases to trimming and J lost 0 bases; unmatched junction nucleotides: 7. The germline gives CDR1 MNHEY, CDR2 SVGEGT. Written as DNA, the CDR3 is TGTGCCAGCAGTTACTCCCGGGACAGCCTCATGAACACTGAAGCTTTCTTT. Protein: CASSYSRDSLMNTEAFF.

This clonotype was seen at least ten times. The V and J genes are TRBV5-1 and TRBJ2-7; D might be TRBD2 (6 bases). Germline CDR1 SGHRS, CDR2 YFSETQ. The V and J ends lost 0 bases and 5 bases respectively, with 12 bases between them. The CDR3 covers 14 residues. The CDR3 here is CASSLVGSRNEQYF. The CDR3 nucleotides are TGCGCCAGCAGCTTGGTCGGGAGTCGCAACGAGCAGTACTTC.

There are many counts of this clonotype. The chain is built from TRBV5-4 and TRBJ2-1; no clear D. V was cut by 0 bases and J by 7 bases, with 8 bases left in between. CDR3 length equals 13 residues. The germline V gene has CDR1 SGHNT and CDR2 YYREEE (reference sequence). The CDR3 DNA is TGTGCCAGCAGCTTGGAACTTGTGAATGAGCAGTTCTTC. This codes for CASSLELVNEQFF.

This clonotype was seen a handful of times. The J gene is TRBJ1-1, the V gene TRBV9, with D perhaps TRBD1 (5 bases). V lost 4 bases, J lost 0 bases, and 13 bases lay in between. CDR1 SGDLS and CDR2 YYNGEE come from the germline V gene. The CDR3 totals 15 residues. Here the CDR3 reads CASSQTGRMNTEAFF. CDR3 sequence (DNA): TGTGCCAGCAGCCAGACGGGACGTATGAACACTGAAGCTTTCTTT.

This clonotype was detected ten times or more. The rearrangement joins TRBV19 to TRBJ1-5; weak D call: TRBD1 (6 bases). Deletions cut 4 bases from V and 6 bases from J, with 16 bases between. Per germline, CDR1 LNHDA and CDR2 SQIVND (reference sequence). CDR3 length: 15 residues. CDR3 DNA sequence: TGTGCCAGTAGTACAGATGGGGGCGGGGGTCAGCCCCAGCATTTT. Translated: CASSTDGGGGQPQHF.

The V call is TRBV7-8, the J call TRBJ2-1; the D gene is possibly TRBD1 (5 bases). CDR1 is SGHVS and CDR2 is FQNEAQ in the germline V gene. Trimming removed 3 bases from V and 7 bases from J, with 13 bases in between. The CDR3 extends over 14 amino acids. The CDR3 bases are TGTGCCAGCAGCTTTTTTAAACAGGCGAATGAGCAGTTCTTC. Its translation: CASSFFKQANEQFF.

This clonotype was seen ten or more times. The V call is TRBV7-2, the J call TRBJ2-3, with 8 nucleotides matching TRBD2. The CDR3 is made up of 15 amino acids. The germline V gene encodes CDR1 SGHTA and CDR2 FQGNSA. Unmatched junction bases numbered 6, after V lost 1 base and J lost 6 bases. The CDR3 nucleotides read TGTGCCAGCAGCTTAGGAGCGGGAGCCGCTGATACGCAGTATTTT. Protein product: CASSLGAGAADTQYF.

The chain has TRBV12-3 or TRBV12-4 and TRBJ2-1, with 7 bases matching TRBD2. This CDR3 has 17 residues. V gave up 6 bases and J gave up 7 bases; unmatched junction bases: 18. In DNA, the CDR3 is TGTGCCAGCAGAGCGGGGAAGATGGGGCAGGAGTGGAATGAGCAGTTCTTC. This sequence encodes CASRAGKMGQEWNEQFF.

This clonotype was counted a few times. V usage is TRBV5-1 and J usage is TRBJ2-7; D is possibly TRBD1 or TRBD2 (5 bases each). The CDR3 loop spans 13 amino acids. Trimming cost V 4 bases and J 7 bases, with 15 bases left between them. In germline, CDR1 is SGHRS, CDR2 YFSETQ. The CDR3 here is CASSAAGTWEQYF. As DNA, the CDR3 is TGCGCCAGCAGCGCGGCCGGGACGTGGGAGCAGTACTTC.

At least ten counts were recorded for this clonotype. The chain links TRBV20-1 to TRBJ2-3, with 8 positions matching TRBD2. The V gene's germline CDR1 is DFQATT and CDR2 SNEGSKA (reference sequence). After removal of 5 bases from V and 3 bases from J, the junction contained 7 bases not matched to a gene. The CDR3 spans 14 residues. CDR3 bases: TGCAGTGCTGGCAGAGCGGGAGTAACAGATACGCAGTATTTT. Translation: CSAGRAGVTDTQYF.

This clonotype was found many times. The rearrangement uses TRBV3-1 and TRBJ1-6; D remains unclear. The V end was cut by 2 bases, the J end by 9 bases, with 14 bases between. CDR1 and CDR2 from the germline V gene are LGHDT and YNNKEL (reference sequence). The CDR3 has 15 residues. The CDR3 sequence: CASSQFAFSSSPLHF. CDR3 nucleotides: TGTGCCAGCAGCCAATTCGCCTTTTCGAGTTCACCCCTCCACTTT.

In its sample, this clonotype was seen many times. V and J are TRBV7-9 and TRBJ2-1; 8 nucleotides agree with TRBD2. Germline-derived CDR1 and CDR2 are SEHNR and FQNEAQ (reference sequence). The CDR3 runs 13 residues. The trim removed 5 bases at V and 8 bases at J, leaving 5 bases unmatched. This CDR3 is CASSPGGADEQFF. The CDR3, as DNA: TGTGCCAGCAGCCCGGGGGGGGCGGATGAGCAGTTCTTC.

This clonotype was seen ten or more times. This chain links TRBV20-1 with TRBJ2-5; D gene uncertain. Germline lookup yields CDR1 DFQATT and CDR2 SNEGSKA (reference sequence). Deletions cut 2 bases from V and 5 bases from J, with 18 bases between. The CDR3 has 15 residues. DNA of the CDR3: TGCAGTGCTAGACTTCCGATAGGCAGCGTCGAGACCCAGTACTTC. As protein: CSARLPIGSVETQYF.

Ten or more counts support this clonotype. The chain links TRBV30 to TRBJ2-7; D possibly matches TRBD1 or TRBD2 (6 bases each). The CDR3 is 12 amino acids. From germline, CDR1 is GTSNPN and CDR2 SVGIG (reference sequence). V lost 7 bases, J lost 4 bases, and 14 bases lay in between. CDR3 nucleotide sequence: TGTGCCTTTCACCGGGGGCTTTACGAGCAGTACTTC. Translated: CAFHRGLYEQYF.

This clonotype was detected ten times or more. The chain is built from TRBV13 and TRBJ2-5; possible D gene TRBD2, 5 bases. The germline V gene encodes CDR1 PRHDT and CDR2 FYEKMQ (reference sequence). V shed 5 bases and J shed 3 bases, with 13 bases lying between them. CDR3 length: 14 residues. The CDR3 protein is CASSPGGLKETQYF. In nucleotides, the CDR3 is TGTGCCAGCAGCCCCGGCGGACTGAAAGAGACCCAGTACTTC.

The J gene is TRBJ2-1, the V gene TRBV19, with TRBD2 as a possible D gene (6 bases). The CDR3 has 13 residues. Germline CDR1 reads LNHDA; CDR2 reads SQIVND (reference sequence). The ends were cut back, 6 bases at V and 7 bases at J, with 13 bases in the middle. CDR3 region: CASRHRLVNEQFF. The CDR3 DNA is TGTGCCAGTAGGCATCGACTAGTGAATGAGCAGTTCTTC.

This clonotype came up many times. The chain links TRBV4-2 to TRBJ1-5; D remains ambiguous. The germline CDR1 and CDR2 sequences are LGHNA and YNFKEQ. V was cut by 1 base and J by 3 bases, with 7 bases left in between. The CDR3 is 14 amino acids. This chain's CDR3 is CASSQAGYNQPQHF. CDR3 DNA: TGTGCCAGCAGCCAAGCGGGATACAATCAGCCCCAGCATTTT.